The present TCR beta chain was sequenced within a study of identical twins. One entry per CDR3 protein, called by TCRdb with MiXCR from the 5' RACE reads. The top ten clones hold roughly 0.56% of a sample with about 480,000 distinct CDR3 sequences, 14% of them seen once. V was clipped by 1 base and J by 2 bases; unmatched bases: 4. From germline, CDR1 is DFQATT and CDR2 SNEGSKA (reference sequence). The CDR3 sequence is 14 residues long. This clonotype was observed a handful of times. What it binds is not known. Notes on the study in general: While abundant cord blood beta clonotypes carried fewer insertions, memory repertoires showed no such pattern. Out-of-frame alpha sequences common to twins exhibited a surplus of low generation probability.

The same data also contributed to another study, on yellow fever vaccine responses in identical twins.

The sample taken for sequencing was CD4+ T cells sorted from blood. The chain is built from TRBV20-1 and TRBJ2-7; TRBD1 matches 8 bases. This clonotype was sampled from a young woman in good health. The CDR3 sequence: CSARADRVTYEQYF. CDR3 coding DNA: TGCAGTGCTAGAGCGGACAGGGTAACCTACGAGCAGTACTTC.